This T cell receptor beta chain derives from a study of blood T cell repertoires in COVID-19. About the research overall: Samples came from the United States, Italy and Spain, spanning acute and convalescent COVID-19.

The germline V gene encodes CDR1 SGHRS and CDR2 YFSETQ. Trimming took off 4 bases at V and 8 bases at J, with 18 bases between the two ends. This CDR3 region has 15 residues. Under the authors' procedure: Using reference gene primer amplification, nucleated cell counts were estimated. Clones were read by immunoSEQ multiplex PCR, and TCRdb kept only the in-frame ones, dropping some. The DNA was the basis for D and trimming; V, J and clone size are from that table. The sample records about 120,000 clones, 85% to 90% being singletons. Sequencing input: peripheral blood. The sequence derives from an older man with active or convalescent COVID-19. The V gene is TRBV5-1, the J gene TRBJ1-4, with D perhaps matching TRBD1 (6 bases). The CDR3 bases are TGCGCCAGCAGCCCGACACAGGGTGGATTGGAAAAACTGTTTTTT. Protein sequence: CASSPTQGGLEKLFF.